This T cell receptor beta chain derives from a study of beta chain features in type 1 diabetes. General observations from the study: Type 1 diabetes patients showed a moderate but significant shortening of TCRB CDR3s in all four CD4+ subsets.

Per donor, one heparinised blood draw averaged approximately 120 mL. This clone was counted many times. Its specificity is unknown. Since all of the isolated RNA was reverse transcribed, expressed TCRB transcripts were what got sequenced. Data came from immunoSEQ multiplex PCR; TCRdb stores just in-frame clones and leaves some out. The sample holds 100,000 to 150,000 clones, roughly 17% seen once. This receptor was taken from a man aged 18 to 30 with type 1 diabetes. The sample taken for sequencing was central memory CD4+ T cells from blood.

The CDR3 sequence: CASSVQGFNEQFF. CDR3 nucleotides: TGCGCCAGCAGCGTACAGGGTTTTAATGAGCAGTTCTTC. This chain connects TRBV5-1 to TRBJ2-1; TRBD1 might be the D (6 bases). The CDR3 is 13 residues long. CDR1 and CDR2 (germline): SGHRS, YFSETQ. Trimming took off 4 bases at V and 7 bases at J, with 12 bases between the two ends.